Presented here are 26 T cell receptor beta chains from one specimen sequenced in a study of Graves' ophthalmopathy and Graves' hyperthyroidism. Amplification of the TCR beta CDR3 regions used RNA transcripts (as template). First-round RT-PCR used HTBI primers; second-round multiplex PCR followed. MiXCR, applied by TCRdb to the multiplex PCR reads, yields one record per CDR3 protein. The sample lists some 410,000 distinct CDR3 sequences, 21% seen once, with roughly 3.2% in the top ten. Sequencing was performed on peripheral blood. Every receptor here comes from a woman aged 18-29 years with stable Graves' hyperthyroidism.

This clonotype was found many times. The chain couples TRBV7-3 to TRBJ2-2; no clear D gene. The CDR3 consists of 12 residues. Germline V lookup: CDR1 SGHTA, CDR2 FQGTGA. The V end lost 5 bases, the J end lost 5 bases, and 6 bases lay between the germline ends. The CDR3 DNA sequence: TGTGCCAGCAGCCCAAAAACCGGGGAGCTGTTTTTT. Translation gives CASSPKTGELFF.

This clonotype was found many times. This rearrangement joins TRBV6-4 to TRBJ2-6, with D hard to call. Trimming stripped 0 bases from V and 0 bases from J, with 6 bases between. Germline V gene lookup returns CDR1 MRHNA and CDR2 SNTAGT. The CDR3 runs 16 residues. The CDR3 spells CASSDSLYSGANVLTF. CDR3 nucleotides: TGTGCCAGCAGTGACTCTCTTTACTCTGGGGCCAACGTCCTGACTTTC.

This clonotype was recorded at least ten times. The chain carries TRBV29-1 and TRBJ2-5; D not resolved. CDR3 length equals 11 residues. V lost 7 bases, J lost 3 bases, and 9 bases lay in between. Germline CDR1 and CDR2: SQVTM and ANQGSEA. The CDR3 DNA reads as TGCAGCGGGGGTGAGGAAGAGACCCAGTACTTC. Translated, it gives CSGGEEETQYF. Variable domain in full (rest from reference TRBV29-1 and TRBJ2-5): SAVISQKPSRDICQRGTSLTIQCQVDSQVTMMFWYRQQPGQSLTLIATANQGSEATYESGFVIDKFPISRPNLTFSTLTVSNMSPEDSSIYLCSGGEEETQYFGPGTRLLVL.

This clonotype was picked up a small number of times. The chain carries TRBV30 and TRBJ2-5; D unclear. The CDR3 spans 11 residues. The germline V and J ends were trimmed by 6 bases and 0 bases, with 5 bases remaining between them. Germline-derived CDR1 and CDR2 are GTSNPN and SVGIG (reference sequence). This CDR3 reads CACGHQETQYF. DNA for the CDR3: TGTGCCTGCGGGCACCAAGAGACCCAGTACTTC.

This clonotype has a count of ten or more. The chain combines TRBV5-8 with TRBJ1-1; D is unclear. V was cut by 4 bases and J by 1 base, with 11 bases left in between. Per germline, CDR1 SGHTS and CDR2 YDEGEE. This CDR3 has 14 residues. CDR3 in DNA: TGTGCCAGCAGCCGAACCCGGGGGAACACTGAAGCTTTCTTT. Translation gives CASSRTRGNTEAFF.

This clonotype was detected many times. CDR3 DNA: TGTGCCAGCAGCCTCTCCCCGGCAGGGGCGGTCTCTGGGGCCAACGTCCTGACTTTC. It specifies CASSLSPAGAVSGANVLTF. The V and J genes are TRBV7-3 and TRBJ2-6; TRBD1 might be the D (6 bases). Germline CDR1 SGHTA, CDR2 FQGTGA. Trimming pared 5 bases from V and 0 bases from J, leaving 20 bases between. The CDR3 consists of 19 residues.

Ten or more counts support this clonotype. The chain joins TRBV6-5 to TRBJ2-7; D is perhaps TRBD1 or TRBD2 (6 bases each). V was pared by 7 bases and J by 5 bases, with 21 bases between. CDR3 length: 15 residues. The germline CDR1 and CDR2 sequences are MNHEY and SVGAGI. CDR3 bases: TGTGCCAGCACCATTGGGACCGGGGGCCACGACGAGCAGTACTTC. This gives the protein CASTIGTGGHDEQYF.

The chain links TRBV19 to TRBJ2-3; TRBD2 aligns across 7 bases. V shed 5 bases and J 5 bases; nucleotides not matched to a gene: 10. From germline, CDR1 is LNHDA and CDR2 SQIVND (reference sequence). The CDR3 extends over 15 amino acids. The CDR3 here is CASSAALASGDTQYF. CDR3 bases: TGTGCCAGTAGTGCCGCACTAGCGTCGGGAGATACGCAGTATTTT.

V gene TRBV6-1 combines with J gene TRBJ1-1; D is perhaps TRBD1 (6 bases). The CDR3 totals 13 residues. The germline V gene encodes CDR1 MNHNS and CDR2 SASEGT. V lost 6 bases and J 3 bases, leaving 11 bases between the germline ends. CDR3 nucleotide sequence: TGTGCCAGCAGATCTACAGGGTACACTGAAGCTTTCTTT. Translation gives CASRSTGYTEAFF.

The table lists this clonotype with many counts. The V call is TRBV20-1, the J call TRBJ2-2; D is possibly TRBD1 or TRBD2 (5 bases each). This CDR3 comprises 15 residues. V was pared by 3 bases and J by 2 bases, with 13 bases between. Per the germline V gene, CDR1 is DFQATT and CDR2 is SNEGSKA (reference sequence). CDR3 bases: TGCAGTGCTAGGCAGGGACGGATAAACACCGGGGAGCTGTTTTTT. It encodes CSARQGRINTGELFF.

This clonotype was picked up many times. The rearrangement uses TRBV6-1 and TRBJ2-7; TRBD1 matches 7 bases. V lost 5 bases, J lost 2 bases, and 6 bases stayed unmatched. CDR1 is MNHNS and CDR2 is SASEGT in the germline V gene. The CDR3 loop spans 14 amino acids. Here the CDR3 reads CASSQTDRAYEQYF. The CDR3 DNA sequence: TGTGCCAGCAGTCAAACCGACAGGGCCTACGAGCAGTACTTC.

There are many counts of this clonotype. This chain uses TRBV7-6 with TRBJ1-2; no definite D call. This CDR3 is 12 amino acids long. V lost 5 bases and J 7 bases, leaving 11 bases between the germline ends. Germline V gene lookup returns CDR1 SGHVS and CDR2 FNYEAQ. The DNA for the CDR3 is TGTGCCAGCAGCCCTAATGTTGGTGGCTACACCTTC. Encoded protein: CASSPNVGGYTF.

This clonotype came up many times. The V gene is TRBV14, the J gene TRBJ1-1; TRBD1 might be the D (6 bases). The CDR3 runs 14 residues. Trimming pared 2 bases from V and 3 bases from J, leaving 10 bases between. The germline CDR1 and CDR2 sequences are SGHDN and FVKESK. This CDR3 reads CASSQLDRHTEAFF. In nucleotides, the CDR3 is TGTGCCAGCAGCCAACTCGACAGGCACACTGAAGCTTTCTTT.

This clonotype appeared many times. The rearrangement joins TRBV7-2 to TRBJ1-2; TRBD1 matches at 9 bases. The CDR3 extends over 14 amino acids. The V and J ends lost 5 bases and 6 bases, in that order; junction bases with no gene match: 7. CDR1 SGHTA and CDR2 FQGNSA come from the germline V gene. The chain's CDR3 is CASSIQGAQDGYTF. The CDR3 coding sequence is TGTGCCAGCAGCATACAGGGGGCGCAGGATGGCTACACCTTC.

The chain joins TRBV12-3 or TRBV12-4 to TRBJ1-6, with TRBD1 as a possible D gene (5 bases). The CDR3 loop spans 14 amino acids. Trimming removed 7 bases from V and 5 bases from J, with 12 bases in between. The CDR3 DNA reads TGTGCCAGCACTATTCGGGGCAATAATTCACCCCTCCACTTT. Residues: CASTIRGNNSPLHF.

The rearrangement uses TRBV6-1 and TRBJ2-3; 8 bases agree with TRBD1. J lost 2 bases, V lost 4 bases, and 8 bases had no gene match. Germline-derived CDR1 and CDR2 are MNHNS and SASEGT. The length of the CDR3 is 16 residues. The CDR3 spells CASSAQTGEATDTQYF. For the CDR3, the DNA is TGTGCCAGCAGTGCCCAGACAGGGGAGGCCACAGATACGCAGTATTTT.

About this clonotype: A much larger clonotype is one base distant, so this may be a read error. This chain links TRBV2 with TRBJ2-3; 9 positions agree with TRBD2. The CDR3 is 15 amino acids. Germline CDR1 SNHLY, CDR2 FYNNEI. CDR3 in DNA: TGTGCCAGCAGTATGACTAGCGGAATCACAGATACGCAGTCTTTT. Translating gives CASSMTSGITDTQSF. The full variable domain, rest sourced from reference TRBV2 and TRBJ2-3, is EPEVTQTPSHQVTQMGQEVILRCVPISNHLYFYWYRQILGQKVEFLVSFYNNEISEKSEIFDDQFSVERPDGSNFTLKIRSTKLEDSAMYFCASSMTSGITDTQSFGPGTRLTVL.

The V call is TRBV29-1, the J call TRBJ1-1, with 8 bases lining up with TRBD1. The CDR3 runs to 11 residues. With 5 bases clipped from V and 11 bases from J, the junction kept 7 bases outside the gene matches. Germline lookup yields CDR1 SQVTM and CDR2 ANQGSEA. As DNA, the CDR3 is TGCAGCGTTCTGTGGACAGGGATCGCTTTCTTT. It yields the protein CSVLWTGIAFF.

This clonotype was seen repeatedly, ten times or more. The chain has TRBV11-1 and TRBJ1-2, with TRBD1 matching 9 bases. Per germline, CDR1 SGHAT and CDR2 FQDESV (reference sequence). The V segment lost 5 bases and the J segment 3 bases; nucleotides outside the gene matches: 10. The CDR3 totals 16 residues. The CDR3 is CASSADRDRVDYGYTF. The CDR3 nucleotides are TGTGCCAGCAGCGCGGACCGGGACAGGGTGGACTATGGCTACACCTTC.

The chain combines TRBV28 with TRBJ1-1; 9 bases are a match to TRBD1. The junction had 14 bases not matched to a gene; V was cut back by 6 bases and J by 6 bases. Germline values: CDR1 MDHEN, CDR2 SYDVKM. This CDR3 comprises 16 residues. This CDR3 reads CASSRRGGQGFAEAFF. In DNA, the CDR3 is TGTGCCAGCAGCCGCCGGGGGGGACAGGGTTTTGCTGAAGCTTTCTTT.

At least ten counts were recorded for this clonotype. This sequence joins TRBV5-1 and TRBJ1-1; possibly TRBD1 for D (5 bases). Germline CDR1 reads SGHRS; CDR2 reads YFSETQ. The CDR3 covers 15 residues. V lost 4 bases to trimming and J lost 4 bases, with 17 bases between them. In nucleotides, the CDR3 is TGCGCCAGCAGCCTAACGGGTCTGGGGGGCACTGAAGCTTTCTTT. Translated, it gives CASSLTGLGGTEAFF.

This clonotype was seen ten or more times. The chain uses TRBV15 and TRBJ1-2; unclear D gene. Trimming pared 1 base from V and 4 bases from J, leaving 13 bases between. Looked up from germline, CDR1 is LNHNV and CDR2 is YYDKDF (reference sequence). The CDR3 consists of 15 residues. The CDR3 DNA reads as TGTGCCACCAGCAGAGGTGCGACGGACGTCTATGGCTACACCTTC. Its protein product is CATSRGATDVYGYTF. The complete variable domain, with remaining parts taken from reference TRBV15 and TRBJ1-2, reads DAMVIQNPRYQVTQFGKPVTLSCSQTLNHNVMYWYQQKSSQAPKLLFHYYDKDFNNEADTPDNFQSRRPNTSFCFLDIRSPGLGDTAMYLCATSRGATDVYGYTFGSGTRLTVV.

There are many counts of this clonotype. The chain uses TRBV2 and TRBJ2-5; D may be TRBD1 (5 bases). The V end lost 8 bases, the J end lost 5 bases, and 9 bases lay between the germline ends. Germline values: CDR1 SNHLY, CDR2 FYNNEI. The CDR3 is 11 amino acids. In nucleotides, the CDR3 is TGTGCCAGCGGCCCAGGGGAGACCCAGTACTTC. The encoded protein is CASGPGETQYF.

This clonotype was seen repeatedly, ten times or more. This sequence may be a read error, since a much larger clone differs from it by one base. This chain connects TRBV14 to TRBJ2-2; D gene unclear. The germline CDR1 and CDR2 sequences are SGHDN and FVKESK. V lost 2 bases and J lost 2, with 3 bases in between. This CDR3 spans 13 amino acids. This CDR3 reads CASSQINTGELFF. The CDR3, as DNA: TGTGCCAGCAGCCAAATAAACACCGGGGAGCTGTTTTTT.

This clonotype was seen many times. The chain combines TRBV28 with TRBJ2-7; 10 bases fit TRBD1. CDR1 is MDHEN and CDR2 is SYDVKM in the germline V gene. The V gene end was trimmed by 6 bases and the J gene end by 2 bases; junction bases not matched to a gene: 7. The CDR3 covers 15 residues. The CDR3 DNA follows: TGTGCCAGCAGGGGTGACAGGGGGCGAGCCTACGAGCAGTACTTC. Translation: CASRGDRGRAYEQYF.

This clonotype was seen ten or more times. This chain's CDR3 is CASSRGPSKNIQYF. Written as DNA, the CDR3 is TGTGCCAGCAGCCGGGGGCCTTCCAAAAACATTCAGTACTTC. The chain joins TRBV7-2 to TRBJ2-4; D is possibly TRBD1 or TRBD2 (6 bases each). Germline V lookup: CDR1 SGHTA, CDR2 FQGNSA. V lost 5 bases and J lost 2, with 10 bases in between. The CDR3 length is 14 residues.